These 14 T cell receptor beta chains share one sample of origin, sequenced in a study of blood T cell repertoires in COVID-19 (dated by TCRdb to between 2020 and 2021). Libraries were made using the immunoSEQ multiplex PCR assay. TCRdb retrieved this table from immuneACCESS and kept in-frame rearrangements only. Not all clones are present; in checked studies, unresolved V genes account for under half, and no reason is known for the remainder. The sample profile shows 390,000 or so clones; 85% to 90% of them were found once. Approximately 9.3% of the sample lies in the top ten. Sample: PBMCs or T cells enriched from blood (not recorded which). These TCRs come from a woman aged 50 to 65 who had recovered from COVID-19.

The chain recombines TRBV11-1 with TRBJ1-3; D gene unclear. Germline-derived CDR1 and CDR2 are SGHAT and FQDESV (reference sequence). V was pared by 3 bases and J by 4 bases, with 7 bases between. CDR3 length: 13 amino acids. The CDR3 DNA follows: TGTGCCAGCAGCTTTGACGGGGGAAACACCATATATTTT. It codes for CASSFDGGNTIYF. The variable domain in full, completed from reference TRBV11-1 and TRBJ1-3, reads EAEVAQSPRYKITEKSQAVAFWCDPISGHATLYWYRQILGQGPELLVQFQDESVVDDSQLPKDRFSAERLKGVDSTLKIQPAELGDSAMYLCASSFDGGNTIYFGEGSWLTVV.

The V call is TRBV18, the J call TRBJ1-5; 7 nucleotides align to TRBD1. J lost 3 bases, V lost 5 bases, and 4 bases had no gene match. Germline V gene lookup returns CDR1 KGHSH and CDR2 LQKENI. The CDR3 runs 14 residues. Written as DNA, the CDR3 is TGTGCCAGCTCAGGGACAGATGACAATCAGCCCCAGCATTTT. It translates to CASSGTDDNQPQHF. Using reference TRBV18 and TRBJ1-5 for the parts outside the CDR3, the full variable domain is NAGVMQNPRHLVRRRGQEARLRCSPMKGHSHVYWYRQLPEEGLKFMVYLQKENIIDESGMPKERFSAEFPKEGPSILRIQQVVRGDSAAYFCASSGTDDNQPQHFGDGTRLSIL.

V and J are TRBV20-1 and TRBJ1-5; no clear D gene. The CDR3 loop spans 14 amino acids. Per germline, CDR1 DFQATT and CDR2 SNEGSKA (reference sequence). V was trimmed by 3 bases and J by 4 bases, leaving 13 bases between them. As DNA, the CDR3 is TGCAGTGCTAGTTCGCGCGCCTCAAATCAGCCCCAGCATTTT. It encodes CSASSRASNQPQHF.

This chain links TRBV5-1 with TRBJ1-1; no firm D call. Trimming stripped 4 bases from V and 2 bases from J, with 9 bases between. The CDR3 loop spans 13 amino acids. CDR1 and CDR2 (germline): SGHRS, YFSETQ. The CDR3 loop reads CASSIDINTEAFF. The CDR3 bases are TGCGCCAGCAGCATCGACATCAACACTGAAGCTTTCTTT.

The V and J genes are TRBV2 and TRBJ1-3, with TRBD1 identical over 10 bases. Trimming removed 8 bases from V and 2 bases from J; junction bases left unmatched: 6. CDR1 SNHLY and CDR2 FYNNEI come from the germline V gene. The CDR3 extends over 15 amino acids. The CDR3, as DNA: TGTGCCAGCCGAGACAGGGGGCCAGCTGGAAACACCATATATTTT. It yields the protein CASRDRGPAGNTIYF.

The V gene is TRBV6-1, the J gene TRBJ1-6; 7 bases map to TRBD1. Germline CDR1 and CDR2: MNHNS and SASEGT. V was clipped by 3 bases and J by 9 bases; unmatched bases: 5. The length of the CDR3 is 14 residues. CDR3 amino acids: CASSDRGEISPLHF. The CDR3 DNA sequence: TGTGCCAGCAGTGACAGGGGGGAAATTTCACCCCTCCACTTT.

V is TRBV29-1 and J is TRBJ1-3; no firm D call. The V gene lost 5 bases and the J gene lost 4 bases, with 6 bases spanning the gap. This CDR3 has 11 amino acids. CDR1 is SQVTM, CDR2 ANQGSEA, per germline. The CDR3 nucleotides read TGCAGCGTTTCCGTGGGAAACACCATATATTTT. Its translation: CSVSVGNTIYF.

This rearrangement joins TRBV19 to TRBJ1-1; no definite D call. The CDR3 is 13 residues long. Trimming stripped 5 bases from V and 2 bases from J, with 9 bases between. The germline CDR1 and CDR2 sequences are LNHDA and SQIVND (reference sequence). CDR3 amino acids: CASSVFGNTEAFF. The CDR3 nucleotides are TGTGCCAGTAGTGTTTTCGGTAACACTGAAGCTTTCTTT.

The chain employs TRBV7-8 and TRBJ2-7, with 10 bases lining up with TRBD2. The CDR3 is 16 amino acids. V was clipped by 5 bases and J by 4 bases; unmatched bases: 11. CDR1 and CDR2 from the germline V gene are SGHVS and FQNEAQ. CDR3 protein: CASSPRSGGATYEQYF. As DNA, the CDR3 is TGTGCCAGCAGCCCGAGGAGCGGGGGGGCGACGTACGAGCAGTACTTC.

The V gene is TRBV6-5, the J gene TRBJ1-1; a possible D gene is TRBD1 (6 bases). Trimming stripped 2 bases from V and 3 bases from J, with 10 bases between. Germline V lookup: CDR1 MNHEY, CDR2 SVGAGI. The CDR3 covers 14 residues. The CDR3 protein is CASSYGRGYTEAFF. The CDR3 nucleotides read TGTGCCAGCAGTTACGGCAGGGGATACACTGAAGCTTTCTTT.

This sequence joins TRBV6-2 or TRBV6-3 and TRBJ1-5; no reliable D call. V shed 4 bases and J shed 4 bases, with 8 bases lying between them. CDR3 length: 13 amino acids. Germline CDR1 reads MNHEY; CDR2 reads SVGEGT. The CDR3 bases are TGTGCCAGCAGTTCCTATATTAATCAGCCCCAGCATTTT. Residues: CASSSYINQPQHF.

The chain combines TRBV6-5 with TRBJ2-7; D gene unclear. V was shortened by 6 bases and J by 7 bases, with 19 bases between the two germline ends. This CDR3 spans 14 amino acids. Germline values: CDR1 MNHEY, CDR2 SVGAGI. CDR3 loop: CASSAYEVIGEQYF. The DNA for the CDR3 is TGTGCCAGCAGCGCCTACGAGGTTATCGGGGAGCAGTACTTC.

The V gene is TRBV3-1 (or the pseudogene TRBV3-2), the J gene TRBJ2-2; D is undetermined. With 1 base removed from V and 2 bases from J, the gap between germline ends came to 11 bases. The CDR3 runs 16 residues. Germline lookup yields CDR1 LGHDT and CDR2 YNNKEL (reference sequence). The CDR3 DNA reads as TGTGCCAGCAGCCAAGTGAAACTTTCAAACACCGGGGAGCTGTTTTTT. It translates to CASSQVKLSNTGELFF.

This chain connects TRBV29-1 to TRBJ1-2, with TRBD1 matching 7 bases. The junction had 5 bases not matched to a gene; V was cut back by 3 bases and J by 7 bases. CDR1 is SQVTM and CDR2 is ANQGSEA in the germline V gene. This CDR3 comprises 12 residues. CDR3 DNA sequence: TGCAGCGTTGATATGACAGGGCTTGGCTACACCTTC. As protein: CSVDMTGLGYTF.